The clone carrying this T cell receptor beta chain was counted ten times or more. Its matching antigen is unknown. Among ophthalmopathy patients, the Clinical Activity Score reached at least 3, the NOSPECS grade reached at least 4, and duration remained under 3 months. These data come from a study of T cells in Graves' hyperthyroidism and ophthalmopathy. For the study at large: Peripheral blood samples were taken at initial diagnosis, prior to any treatment. Study-wide results and limits: Most thyroid clonotypes expanded above 0.001 appeared in blood too.

Researchers amplified the TCR beta CDR3 regions from RNA transcripts. HTBI primers drove first-round RT-PCR of the TCR CDR3. In TCRdb, the multiplex PCR reads were re-called with MiXCR into one record per CDR3 protein. The sample records approximately 380,000 distinct CDR3 sequences, approximately 18% being singletons. Germline CDR1 is ENHRY and CDR2 is SYGVKD. The CDR3 sequence is 13 residues long. Deletions cut 8 bases from V and 8 bases from J, with 18 bases between. The specimen sequenced was blood. This TCR came from a man aged 18 to 30 with Graves' ophthalmopathy. V and J are TRBV10-3 and TRBJ1-2, with a weak D call TRBD1 (6 bases). The CDR3 DNA is TGTGCCATCGGTACAGGGCCGGGTCAGGGCTACACCTTC. Amino acid sequence: CAIGTGPGQGYTF.